The 24 T cell receptor beta chains reported below all come from one sample, sequenced in a study of shared clonotypes between healthy human individuals. Sequenced by immunoSEQ multiplex PCR; TCRdb stores in-frame clones only, minus some. The repertoire holds some 510,000 clones, with around 79% as singletons. Material: PBMCs. The source of these receptors is a woman aged 40 to 50 in good health. Some clones in this sample may be carry-over from other donors' samples.

This clone was counted only a few times. V and J are TRBV11-3 and TRBJ2-1, with 8 nucleotides matching TRBD1. V shed 4 bases, J shed 1 base, and the junction held 3 bases outside the gene matches. Germline CDR1 and CDR2: SGHNT and YENEEA. CDR3 length: 15 amino acids. CDR3 residues: CASSWTGISYNEQFF. For the CDR3, the DNA is TGTGCCAGCAGCTGGACAGGGATTTCCTACAATGAGCAGTTCTTC.

The gene calls are TRBV5-4 and TRBJ2-2, with 8 bases aligning to TRBD2. Germline V gene lookup returns CDR1 SGHNT and CDR2 YYREEE (reference sequence). V dropped 4 bases and J dropped 1; count of bases not matched to a gene: 9. The CDR3 is 17 amino acids. The DNA of the CDR3 is TGTGCCAGCAGCGATGCCACTAGCGGACTGAACACCGGGGAGCTGTTTTTT. This sequence encodes CASSDATSGLNTGELFF.

V is TRBV28 and J is TRBJ2-3; D not resolved. Germline V gene data show CDR1 as MDHEN and CDR2 as SYDVKM. This CDR3 is built from 13 residues. Trimming took 7 bases from V and 2 from J, leaving 10 bases between them. This chain's CDR3 is CASTDPNTDTQYF. CDR3 nucleotide sequence: TGTGCCAGCACGGACCCGAACACAGATACGCAGTATTTT.

The CDR3 reads CASTLQGKKNTEAFF. As DNA, the CDR3 is TGTGCCAGCACCTTACAGGGAAAGAAGAACACTGAAGCTTTCTTT. The chain links TRBV28 to TRBJ1-1; weak D call: TRBD1 (6 bases). The CDR3 is 15 residues long. V was clipped by 7 bases and J by 1 base, with 16 bases between them. Germline V gene lookup returns CDR1 MDHEN and CDR2 SYDVKM.

V gene TRBV2 combines with J gene TRBJ1-4; D is uncertain. Germline values: CDR1 SNHLY, CDR2 FYNNEI. CDR3 size: 14 residues. V was clipped by 3 bases and J by 4 bases, with 9 bases between them. CDR3 coding DNA: TGTGCCAGCAGTGATCACAGAGTTAATGAAAAACTGTTTTTT. It is translated as CASSDHRVNEKLFF.

The chain has TRBV4-3 and TRBJ2-1; D possibly uses TRBD1 or TRBD2 (5 bases each). Deletions cut 0 bases from V and 8 bases from J, with 11 bases between. There are 14 residues in the CDR3. Germline CDR1 reads LGHNA; CDR2 reads YSLEER. CDR3 residues: CASSQDLGTYEQFF. DNA of the CDR3: TGCGCCAGCAGCCAAGATCTAGGGACCTATGAGCAGTTCTTC.

The chain carries TRBV27 and TRBJ1-5; D may be TRBD1 (5 bases). Germline V lookup: CDR1 MNHEY, CDR2 SMNVEV (reference sequence). V lost 1 base and J lost 5, with 9 bases in between. The CDR3 runs 14 residues. The chain's CDR3 is CASSLLRGDQPQHF. In nucleotides, the CDR3 is TGTGCCAGCAGTTTATTGAGGGGCGATCAGCCCCAGCATTTT.

The chain combines TRBV6-5 with TRBJ1-4; D is perhaps TRBD1 (5 bases). V was cut by 3 bases and J by 8 bases, with 16 bases left in between. Per germline, CDR1 MNHEY and CDR2 SVGAGI. The CDR3 covers 15 residues. CDR3 nucleotide sequence: TGTGCCAGCAGTTATTCCCGGGGGACGGGAGAAAAACTGTTTTTT. Translation: CASSYSRGTGEKLFF.

This sequence joins TRBV30 and TRBJ1-2; 8 bases line up with TRBD1. This CDR3 region has 15 residues. J gave up 2 bases and V 1 base, and 6 bases lay outside the gene matches. Looked up from germline, CDR1 is GTSNPN and CDR2 is SVGIG (reference sequence). The CDR3 protein is CAWSGPQGANYGYTF. The CDR3 DNA follows: TGTGCCTGGAGTGGCCCTCAGGGGGCCAACTATGGCTACACCTTC.

V is TRBV29-1 and J is TRBJ1-1; 7 bases line up with TRBD1. CDR1 and CDR2 (germline): SQVTM, ANQGSEA. CDR3 size: 13 residues. J lost 5 bases, V lost 4 bases, and 7 bases had no gene match. The chain's CDR3 is CSVVTQQGTEAFF. The CDR3 nucleotides read TGCAGCGTTGTGACCCAACAGGGGACTGAAGCTTTCTTT.

The sample holds a few counts of this clone. The chain recombines TRBV5-4 with TRBJ2-7; 8 nucleotides align to TRBD2. The CDR3 contains 15 residues. Unmatched junction bases numbered 12, after V lost 5 bases and J lost 5 bases. Germline lookup yields CDR1 SGHNT and CDR2 YYREEE (reference sequence). The CDR3 loop is CASSLSAGGGDEQYF. The CDR3 bases are TGTGCCAGCAGTCTCTCGGCGGGGGGAGGAGACGAGCAGTACTTC.

This clone was seen only once. At one of its ends the junction is not consistent with the germline gene, which may arise from a read error. The chain joins TRBV28 to TRBJ2-3; 7 positions agree with TRBD2. Germline V CDR1 and CDR2: MDHEN, SYDVKM. This CDR3 contains 15 residues. The CDR3 sequence: CASTLGRERRDTQYF. CDR3 DNA: TGTGCCAGCACTTTAGGGCGGGAGAGGAGAGATACGCAGTATTTT.

This clone was seen just once. This sequence joins TRBV29-1 and TRBJ1-5, with a tentative D call TRBD1 (5 bases). The CDR3 runs 16 residues. Trimming pared 3 bases from V and 4 bases from J, leaving 19 bases between. From germline, CDR1 is SQVTM and CDR2 ANQGSEA. CDR3 region: CSVDDRNRDGNQPQHF. The CDR3 DNA is TGCAGCGTTGACGACCGAAACCGGGACGGTAATCAGCCCCAGCATTTT.

J is TRBJ2-2 and V is TRBV15; 9 bases line up with TRBD1. J was trimmed by 2 bases and V by 5 bases; bases with no gene match: 3. This CDR3 is built from 15 residues. CDR1 and CDR2 from the germline V gene are LNHNV and YYDKDF (reference sequence). CDR3 sequence (DNA): TGTGCCACCAGCGGACAGGGGTCCAACACCGGGGAGCTGTTTTTT. This sequence encodes CATSGQGSNTGELFF.

This clone was detected once. The chain carries TRBV27 and TRBJ2-4, with D perhaps matching TRBD1 (6 bases). This CDR3 is 12 amino acids long. Trimming cost V 4 bases and J 6 bases, with 7 bases left between them. Germline values: CDR1 MNHEY, CDR2 SMNVEV (reference sequence). The chain's CDR3 is CASSSDRNIQYF. DNA of the CDR3: TGTGCCAGCAGTTCGGACAGAAACATTCAGTACTTC.

The chain recombines TRBV7-9 with TRBJ2-1, with unresolved D. Between the trimmed V and J ends, which lost 1 base and 5 bases, there was a span of 9 bases. CDR1 and CDR2 (germline): SEHNR, FQNEAQ (reference sequence). The CDR3 is 14 residues long. The CDR3 DNA sequence: TGTGCCAGCAGCTTAGTTTCGCCAAACAATGAGCAGTTCTTC. It is translated as CASSLVSPNNEQFF.

This clone appeared a single time. The chain couples TRBV5-1 to TRBJ2-3, with D perhaps TRBD1 (5 bases). This CDR3 region has 13 residues. Between the trimmed V and J ends, which lost 4 bases and 4 bases, there was a span of 10 bases. Germline-derived CDR1 and CDR2 are SGHRS and YFSETQ. CDR3 sequence reads: CASSEWGADTQYF. As DNA, the CDR3 is TGCGCCAGCAGCGAGTGGGGCGCAGATACGCAGTATTTT.

The chain carries TRBV19 and TRBJ1-2, with TRBD1 matching over 10 bases. CDR1 and CDR2 from the germline V gene are LNHDA and SQIVND (reference sequence). After removal of 7 bases from V and 8 bases from J, the junction contained 10 bases not matched to a gene. The CDR3 spans 14 residues. CDR3 sequence (DNA): TGTGCCAGTACCTTCCGGGGGACAGGGGACGGCTACACCTTC. It codes for CASTFRGTGDGYTF.

This chain links TRBV19 with TRBJ1-1, with 9 bases matching TRBD1. This CDR3 region has 16 residues. Unmatched junction bases numbered 10, after V lost 5 bases and J lost 3 bases. The germline CDR1 and CDR2 sequences are LNHDA and SQIVND (reference sequence). CDR3 amino acids: CASSLQGAGLDTEAFF. For the CDR3, the DNA is TGTGCCAGTAGTTTACAGGGGGCGGGTTTGGACACTGAAGCTTTCTTT.

The chain combines TRBV9 with TRBJ2-1; 8 bases are shared with TRBD1. The V segment lost 4 bases and the J segment 8 bases; nucleotides outside the gene matches: 2. The germline CDR1 and CDR2 sequences are SGDLS and YYNGEE. The CDR3 spans 12 residues. CDR3 in amino acids: CASSLQGDEQFF. DNA of the CDR3: TGTGCCAGCAGCCTACAGGGGGATGAGCAGTTCTTC. Drawing the rest from reference TRBV9 and TRBJ2-1, the complete variable domain is DSGVTQTPKHLITATGQRVTLRCSPRSGDLSVYWYQQSLDQGLQFLIQYYNGEERAKGNILERFSAQQFPDLHSELNLSSLELGDSALYFCASSLQGDEQFFGPGTRLTVL.

The V gene is TRBV27, the J gene TRBJ2-3; 10 nucleotides agree with TRBD2. This CDR3 comprises 16 residues. Trimming at V came to 6 bases and at J to 4 bases, leaving 10 bases not matched to a gene. CDR1 is MNHEY and CDR2 is SMNVEV in the germline V gene (reference sequence). The CDR3 spells CASSYYTSGTADTQYF. The CDR3 coding sequence is TGTGCCAGCAGCTACTACACTAGCGGGACGGCAGATACGCAGTATTTT.

Ten or more counts support this clone. This chain connects TRBV6-5 to TRBJ1-2; TRBD1 might be the D (6 bases). V was cut by 5 bases and J by 2 bases, with 9 bases left in between. Per germline, CDR1 MNHEY and CDR2 SVGAGI. This CDR3 spans 13 amino acids. The CDR3 sequence is CASSVDRNYGYTF. The CDR3 bases are TGTGCCAGCAGTGTCGACAGGAACTATGGCTACACCTTC.

The rearrangement links TRBV10-3 to TRBJ1-5, with a tentative D call TRBD1 (6 bases). This CDR3 has 15 residues. V lost 6 bases and J lost 2, with 14 bases in between. CDR1 ENHRY and CDR2 SYGVKD come from the germline V gene. The CDR3 protein is CAISSDGGGNQPQHF. DNA of the CDR3: TGTGCCATCAGCTCGGACGGGGGCGGCAATCAGCCCCAGCATTTT.

The chain has TRBV27 and TRBJ2-2; D possibly uses TRBD1 or TRBD2 (5 bases each). This CDR3 has 13 amino acids. Trimming took 6 bases from V and 6 from J, leaving 11 bases between them. Looked up from germline, CDR1 is MNHEY and CDR2 is SMNVEV (reference sequence). The chain's CDR3 is CASSLGVAGELFF. For the CDR3, the DNA is TGTGCCAGCAGCCTGGGGGTTGCCGGGGAGCTGTTTTTT.